The source of this TCR beta chain is a study of control samples from healthy donors and cancer patients. Assay used: immunoSEQ multiplex PCR; TCRdb lists only in-frame clones, some missing. This repertoire shows over 80,000 clones, roughly 80% found once; its top ten account for around 20%. Germline assignment: CDR1 MNHEY and CDR2 SMNVEV (reference sequence). The J segment lost 3 bases and the V segment lost 5 bases, leaving 6 bases of the junction unmatched. The CDR3 contains 14 residues. In its sample, this clone was seen once. This receptor was identified in a man aged 30 to 45 in good health. The chain recombines TRBV27 with TRBJ1-2, with 7 bases matching TRBD1. The sample taken for sequencing was blood. Written as DNA, the CDR3 is TGTGCCAGCAGTCATGACAGGGATGACTATGGCTACACCTTC. It yields the protein CASSHDRDDYGYTF.